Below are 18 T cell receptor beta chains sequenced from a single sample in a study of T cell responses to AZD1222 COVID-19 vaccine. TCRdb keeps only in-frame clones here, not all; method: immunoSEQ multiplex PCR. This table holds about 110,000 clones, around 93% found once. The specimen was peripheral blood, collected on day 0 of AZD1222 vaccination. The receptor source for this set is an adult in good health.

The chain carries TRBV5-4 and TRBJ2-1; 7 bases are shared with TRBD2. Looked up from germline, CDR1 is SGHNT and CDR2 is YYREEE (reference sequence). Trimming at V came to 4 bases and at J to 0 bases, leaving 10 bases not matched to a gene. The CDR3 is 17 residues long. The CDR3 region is CASSLGGIYSSYNEQFF. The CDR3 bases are TGTGCCAGCAGCCTGGGGGGGATCTATAGCTCCTACAATGAGCAGTTCTTC.

The CDR3 loop reads CASSFQSYNSPLHF. The CDR3 DNA reads as TGTGCCAGCAGCTTCCAGAGCTATAATTCACCCCTCCACTTT. V is TRBV7-2 and J is TRBJ1-6, with D unresolved. CDR1 and CDR2 from the germline V gene are SGHTA and FQGNSA. The CDR3 runs 14 residues. Trimming cost V 3 bases and J 3 bases, with 6 bases left between them.

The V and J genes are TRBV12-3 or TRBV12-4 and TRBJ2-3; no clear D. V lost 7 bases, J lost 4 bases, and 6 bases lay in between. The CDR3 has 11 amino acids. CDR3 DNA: TGTGCCAGCAAGCAAGCAGATACGCAGTATTTT. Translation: CASKQADTQYF.

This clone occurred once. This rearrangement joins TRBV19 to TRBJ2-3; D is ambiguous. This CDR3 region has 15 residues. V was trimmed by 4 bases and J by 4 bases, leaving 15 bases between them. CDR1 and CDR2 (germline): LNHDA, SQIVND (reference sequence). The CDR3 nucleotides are TGTGCCAGTAGTAGCGCGCCGTACACATCAGATACGCAGTATTTT. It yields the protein CASSSAPYTSDTQYF.

The CDR3: CASSWAQGAVYGYTF. CDR3 DNA: TGTGCCAGCAGTTGGGCACAGGGAGCGGTCTATGGCTACACCTTC. V usage is TRBV6-5 and J usage is TRBJ1-2; a weak D match, TRBD1 (6 bases). Germline CDR1 is MNHEY and CDR2 is SVGAGI. CDR3 length equals 15 residues. Trimming removed 4 bases from V and 4 bases from J, with 16 bases in between.

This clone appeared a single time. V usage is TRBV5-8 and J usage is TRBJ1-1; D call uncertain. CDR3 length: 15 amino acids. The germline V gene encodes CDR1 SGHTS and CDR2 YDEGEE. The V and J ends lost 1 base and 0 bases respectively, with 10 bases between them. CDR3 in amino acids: CASSLFRTLNTEAFF. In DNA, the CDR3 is TGTGCCAGCAGCTTGTTCAGGACTCTGAACACTGAAGCTTTCTTT.

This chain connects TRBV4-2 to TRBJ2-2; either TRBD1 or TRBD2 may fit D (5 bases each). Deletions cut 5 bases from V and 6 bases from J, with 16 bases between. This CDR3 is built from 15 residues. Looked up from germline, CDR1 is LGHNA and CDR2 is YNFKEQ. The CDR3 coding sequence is TGTGCCAGCAGCACCGGGACGGCCGACGCCGGGGAGCTGTTTTTT. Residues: CASSTGTADAGELFF.

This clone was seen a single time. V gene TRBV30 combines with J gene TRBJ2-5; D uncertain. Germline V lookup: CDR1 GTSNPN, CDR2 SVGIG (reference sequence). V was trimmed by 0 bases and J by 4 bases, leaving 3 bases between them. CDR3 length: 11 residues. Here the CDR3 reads CAWSVRETQYF. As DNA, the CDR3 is TGTGCCTGGAGTGTACGAGAGACCCAGTACTTC. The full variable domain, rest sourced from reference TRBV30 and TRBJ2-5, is SQTIHQWPATLVQPVGSPLSLECTVEGTSNPNLYWYRQAAGRGLQLLFYSVGIGQISSEVPQNLSASRPQDRQFILSSKKLLLSDSGFYLCAWSVRETQYFGPGTRLLVL.

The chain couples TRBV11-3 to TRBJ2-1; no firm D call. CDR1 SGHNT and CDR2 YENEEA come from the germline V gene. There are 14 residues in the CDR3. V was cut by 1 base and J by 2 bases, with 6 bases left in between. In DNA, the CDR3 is TGTGCCAGCAGCTTAGTTGGTCCCTACAATGAGCAGTTCTTC. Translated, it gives CASSLVGPYNEQFF.

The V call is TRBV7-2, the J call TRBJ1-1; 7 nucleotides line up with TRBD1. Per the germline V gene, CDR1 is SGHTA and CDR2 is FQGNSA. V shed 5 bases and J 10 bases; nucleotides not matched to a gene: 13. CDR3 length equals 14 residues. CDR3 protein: CASSLGTVPRGAFF. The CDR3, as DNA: TGTGCCAGCAGCCTTGGGACAGTCCCAAGGGGAGCTTTCTTT.

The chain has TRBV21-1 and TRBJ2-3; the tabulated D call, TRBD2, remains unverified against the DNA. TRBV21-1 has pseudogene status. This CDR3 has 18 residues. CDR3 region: CASSKGTSGGDHTDTQYF. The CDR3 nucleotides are TGTGCCAGCAGCAAAGGGACTAGCGGGGGGGATCACACAGATACGCAGTATTTT.

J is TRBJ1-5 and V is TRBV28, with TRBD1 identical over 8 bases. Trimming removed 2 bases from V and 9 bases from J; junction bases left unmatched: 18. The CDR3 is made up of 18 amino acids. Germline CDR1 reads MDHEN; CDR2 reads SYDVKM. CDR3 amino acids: CASSLLSLTDRVSTPQHF. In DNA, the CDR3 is TGTGCCAGCAGTTTACTCAGTCTCACGGACAGGGTTAGTACGCCCCAGCATTTT. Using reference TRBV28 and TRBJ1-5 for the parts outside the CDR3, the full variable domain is DVKVTQSSRYLVKRTGEKVFLECVQDMDHENMFWYRQDPGLGLRLIYFSYDVKMKEKGDIPEGYSVSREKKERFSLILESASTNQTSMYLCASSLLSLTDRVSTPQHFGDGTRLSIL.

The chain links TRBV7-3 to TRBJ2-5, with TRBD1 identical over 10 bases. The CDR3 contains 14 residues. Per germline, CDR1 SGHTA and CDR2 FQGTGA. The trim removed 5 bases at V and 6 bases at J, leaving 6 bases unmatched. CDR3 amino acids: CASSPGTGEKTQYF. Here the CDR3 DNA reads TGTGCCAGCAGCCCGGGGACAGGGGAAAAGACCCAGTACTTC.

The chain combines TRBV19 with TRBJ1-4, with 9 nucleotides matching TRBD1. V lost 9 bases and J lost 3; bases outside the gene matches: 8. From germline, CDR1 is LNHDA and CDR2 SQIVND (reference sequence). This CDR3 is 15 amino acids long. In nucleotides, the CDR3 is TGTGCCAGCAGGGACAGGGAGGGATCTAATGAAAAACTGTTTTTT. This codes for CASRDREGSNEKLFF.

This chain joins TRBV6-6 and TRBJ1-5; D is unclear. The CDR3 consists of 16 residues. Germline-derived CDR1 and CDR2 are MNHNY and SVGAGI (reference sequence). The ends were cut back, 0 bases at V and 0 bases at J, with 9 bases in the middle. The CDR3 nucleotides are TGTGCCAGCAGTTACTCGATAGTAGATAGCAATCAGCCCCAGCATTTT. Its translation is CASSYSIVDSNQPQHF.

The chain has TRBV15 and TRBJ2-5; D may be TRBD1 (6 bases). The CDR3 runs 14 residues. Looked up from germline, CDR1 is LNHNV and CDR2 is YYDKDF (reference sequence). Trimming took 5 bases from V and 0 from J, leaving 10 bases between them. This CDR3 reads CATSGNRDQETQYF. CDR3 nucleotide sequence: TGTGCCACCAGCGGAAACAGGGACCAAGAGACCCAGTACTTC.

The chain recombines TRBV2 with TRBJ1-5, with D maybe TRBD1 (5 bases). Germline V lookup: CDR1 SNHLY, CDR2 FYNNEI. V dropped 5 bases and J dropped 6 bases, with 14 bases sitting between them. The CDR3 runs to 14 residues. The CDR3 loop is CASSSRGVTQPQHF. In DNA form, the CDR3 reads TGTGCCAGCAGTTCCAGAGGGGTAACTCAGCCCCAGCATTTT.

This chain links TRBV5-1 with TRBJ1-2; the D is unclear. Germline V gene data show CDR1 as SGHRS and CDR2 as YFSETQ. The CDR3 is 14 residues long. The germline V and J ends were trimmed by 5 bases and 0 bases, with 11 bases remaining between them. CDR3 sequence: CASSEGTANYGYTF. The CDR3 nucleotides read TGCGCCAGCAGTGAGGGAACAGCTAACTATGGCTACACCTTC.